The sequence of this TCR beta chain was determined in a study of blood T cell repertoires in COVID-19. In germline, CDR1 is SGDLS, CDR2 YYNGEE. The CDR3 is made up of 14 amino acids. V shed 0 bases and J 10 bases; nucleotides not matched to a gene: 6. Sequenced by immunoSEQ multiplex PCR; TCRdb stores in-frame clones only, minus some. The table shows about 170,000 clones, with roughly 86% occurring only once. The sample comprised peripheral blood. The TCR was taken from a man in his 70s with acute or convalescent COVID-19. This chain uses TRBV9 with TRBJ2-2, with 7 positions matching TRBD2. The CDR3 region is CASSVGMAGEELFF. Here the CDR3 DNA reads TGTGCCAGCAGCGTAGGTATGGCGGGGGAGGAGCTGTTTTTT.